One sample yielded the 10 T cell receptor beta chains listed below, sequenced in a study of OX40 agonist ivuxolimab in advanced cancers. TCRdb's table, derived via immunoSEQ multiplex PCR, lists solely in-frame clones and lacks some. The sample includes just under 65,000 clones, 80% to 90% of them seen just once. This material consisted of CD4+ or CD8+ T cells sorted from blood, taken in a trial of the OX40 agonist ivuxolimab. All receptors come from an adult with an advanced solid tumor such as melanoma, head and neck, liver or kidney cancer.

This clone was counted once. The gene calls are TRBV6-5 and TRBJ2-7; 9 bases agree with TRBD2. This CDR3 contains 14 residues. From germline, CDR1 is MNHEY and CDR2 SVGAGI. V shed 10 bases and J 7 bases; nucleotides not matched to a gene: 14. CDR3: CATAQRTSAREQYF. For the CDR3, the DNA is TGTGCCACCGCCCAACGGACTAGCGCGCGGGAGCAGTACTTC.

V is TRBV28 and J is TRBJ1-4; 10 bases map to TRBD1. This CDR3 contains 15 residues. Trimming took 7 bases from V and 7 from J; bases not matched to a gene: 9. The germline V gene has CDR1 MDHEN and CDR2 SYDVKM. This CDR3 is CASTSGTGEFEKLFF. CDR3 sequence (DNA): TGTGCCAGCACCTCCGGGACAGGGGAGTTTGAAAAACTGTTTTTT. The variable domain in full, with the rest retrieved from reference TRBV28 and TRBJ1-4, is DVKVTQSSRYLVKRTGEKVFLECVQDMDHENMFWYRQDPGLGLRLIYFSYDVKMKEKGDIPEGYSVSREKKERFSLILESASTNQTSMYLCASTSGTGEFEKLFFGSGTQLSVL.

The chain recombines TRBV5-4 with TRBJ2-5, with 11 positions matching TRBD2. Germline CDR1 reads SGHNT; CDR2 reads YYREEE (reference sequence). The V and J ends lost 4 bases and 2 bases, in that order; junction bases with no gene match: 13. The CDR3 runs to 18 residues. In nucleotides, the CDR3 is TGTGCCAGCAGCCCCCTCCGTTTAGCGGGAGGGCCTCAAGAGACCCAGTACTTC. It is translated as CASSPLRLAGGPQETQYF.

V usage is TRBV11-2 and J usage is TRBJ2-3, with TRBD2 matching 10 bases. The V segment lost 1 base and the J segment 1 base; nucleotides outside the gene matches: 2. CDR3 length: 16 amino acids. Germline loops: CDR1 SGHAT, CDR2 FQNNGV. CDR3: CASSLAGTSGTDTQYF. The CDR3, as DNA: TGTGCCAGCAGCTTAGCCGGGACTAGCGGCACAGATACGCAGTATTTT.

The chain links TRBV5-4 to TRBJ2-4; TRBD2 agrees at 9 bases. This CDR3 is built from 15 residues. Germline V lookup: CDR1 SGHNT, CDR2 YYREEE (reference sequence). Germline trimming cut 4 bases from V and 7 bases from J; bases unmatched to any gene: 9. The CDR3 loop is CASSLSGGRGNIQYF. CDR3 DNA: TGTGCCAGCAGCCTCAGCGGGGGGCGGGGGAACATTCAGTACTTC.

J is TRBJ2-7 and V is TRBV6-5; TRBD1 matches 10 bases. After removal of 6 bases from V and 4 bases from J, the junction contained 3 bases not matched to a gene. Germline CDR1 is MNHEY and CDR2 is SVGAGI. The CDR3 sequence is 13 residues long. The CDR3 here is CASRKGQGYEQYF. Here the CDR3 DNA reads TGTGCCAGCAGGAAGGGACAGGGGTACGAGCAGTACTTC.

This clone was seen once. The chain has TRBV6-5 and TRBJ2-1; 8 nucleotides match TRBD2. The trim removed 6 bases at V and 8 bases at J, leaving 0 bases unmatched. Germline values: CDR1 MNHEY, CDR2 SVGAGI. The CDR3 runs 11 residues. CDR3 residues: CASRRGDEQFF. CDR3 in DNA: TGTGCCAGCAGGCGGGGGGATGAGCAGTTCTTC.

The chain uses TRBV5-1 and TRBJ2-5; 7 bases are shared with TRBD2. This CDR3 spans 16 amino acids. The V segment lost 2 bases and the J segment 0 bases; nucleotides outside the gene matches: 7. Per germline, CDR1 SGHRS and CDR2 YFSETQ. The CDR3 DNA reads as TGCGCCAGCAGCTTTGCGGGGGAAATGTACCAAGAGACCCAGTACTTC. It yields the protein CASSFAGEMYQETQYF.

This clone showed up just once. The chain has TRBV2 and TRBJ2-7; D is unclear. Germline CDR1 is SNHLY and CDR2 is FYNNEI. Trimming pared 6 bases from V and 2 bases from J, leaving 8 bases between. The CDR3 is made up of 12 amino acids. The CDR3, as DNA: TGTGCCAGCAGCTCCCTTGCCTACGAGCAGTACTTC. Translation: CASSSLAYEQYF.

This chain connects TRBV19 to TRBJ1-1; D gene ambiguous. The CDR3 covers 13 residues. V lost 8 bases to trimming and J lost 1 base, with 11 bases between them. The germline V gene encodes CDR1 LNHDA and CDR2 SQIVND (reference sequence). CDR3 bases: TGTGCCAGTTCAAACTTGGGGAACACTGAAGCTTTCTTT. Translation: CASSNLGNTEAFF.